The 18 T cell receptor beta chains presented below share a single source sample, sequenced in a study of cytomegalovirus exposure and HLA in healthy donors. Clones were read by immunoSEQ multiplex PCR, and TCRdb kept only the in-frame ones, dropping some. The table includes some 160,000 clones, approximately 90% detected once. Sequenced input: PBMCs. The receptors here all came from a man aged 18 to 30 in good health and CMV-seronegative.

J is TRBJ2-3 and V is TRBV5-1, with 8 bases lining up with TRBD2. The CDR3 runs 15 residues. Germline CDR1 SGHRS, CDR2 YFSETQ. V lost 5 bases and J lost 2; bases outside the gene matches: 7. For the CDR3, the DNA is TGCGCCAGCAGTACTAGCGGAGTCAACACAGATACGCAGTATTTT. This sequence encodes CASSTSGVNTDTQYF.

The chain joins TRBV7-2 to TRBJ2-1; no clear D. V lost 5 bases and J 9 bases, leaving 11 bases between the germline ends. Germline assignment: CDR1 SGHTA and CDR2 FQGNSA. The CDR3 has 12 amino acids. CDR3 nucleotide sequence: TGTGCCAGCAGCCGAAAGACTGGTGAGCAGTTCTTC. The encoded protein is CASSRKTGEQFF. The complete variable domain, with remaining parts taken from reference TRBV7-2 and TRBJ2-1, reads GAGVSQSPSNKVTEKGKDVELRCDPISGHTALYWYRQSLGQGLEFLIYFQGNSAPDKSGLPSDRFSAERTGGSVSTLTIQRTQQEDSAVYLCASSRKTGEQFFGPGTRLTVL.

This sequence joins TRBV30 and TRBJ1-1; D call uncertain. V was cut by 0 bases and J by 5 bases, with 10 bases left in between. This CDR3 region has 13 residues. The germline V gene has CDR1 GTSNPN and CDR2 SVGIG (reference sequence). Here the CDR3 reads CAWSVIGVTEAFF. The CDR3 nucleotides read TGTGCCTGGAGTGTGATCGGGGTTACTGAAGCTTTCTTT.

This chain uses TRBV5-4 with TRBJ2-1; 9 bases agree with TRBD2. This CDR3 comprises 15 residues. The germline V gene encodes CDR1 SGHNT and CDR2 YYREEE (reference sequence). The ends lost 4 bases at V and 7 bases at J; junction bases unmatched: 9. CDR3: CASSPGSGGDNEQFF. The CDR3, as DNA: TGTGCCAGCAGCCCGGGTAGCGGGGGCGATAATGAGCAGTTCTTC.

The V gene is TRBV27, the J gene TRBJ2-6; weak D call: TRBD1 (5 bases). CDR1 MNHEY and CDR2 SMNVEV come from the germline V gene (reference sequence). The V end lost 6 bases, the J end lost 1 base, and 28 bases lay between the germline ends. The CDR3 is 21 amino acids. CDR3 DNA sequence: TGTGCCAGCAGGAAGGGGCAGTTCGACGCTACCTATGTTTCTGGGGCCAACGTCCTGACTTTC. Residues: CASRKGQFDATYVSGANVLTF.

V gene TRBV19 combines with J gene TRBJ2-2; 11 bases agree with TRBD2. This CDR3 has 16 amino acids. With V trimmed by 6 bases and J by 4 bases, 7 bases remained unmatched. Germline CDR1 reads LNHDA; CDR2 reads SQIVND (reference sequence). CDR3: CASSLAGGQVTGELFF. As DNA, the CDR3 is TGTGCCAGTAGCTTAGCGGGGGGGCAGGTCACCGGGGAGCTGTTTTTT. The whole variable domain, filled in from reference TRBV19 and TRBJ2-2, reads DGGITQSPKYLFRKEGQNVTLSCEQNLNHDAMYWYRQDPGQGLRLIYYSQIVNDFQKGDIAEGYSVSREKKESFPLTVTSAQKNPTAFYLCASSLAGGQVTGELFFGEGSRLTVL.

This clone has only a few counts. This chain links TRBV27 with TRBJ1-4; D uncertain. CDR1 MNHEY and CDR2 SMNVEV come from the germline V gene (reference sequence). V was pared by 0 bases and J by 7 bases, with 6 bases between. This CDR3 is 13 amino acids long. CDR3 in DNA: TGTGCCAGCAGTTTATCTCCAGGTGAAAAACTGTTTTTT. Amino acids: CASSLSPGEKLFF.

The V gene is TRBV2, the J gene TRBJ1-2, with 7 bases matching TRBD1. The CDR3 consists of 13 residues. V lost 4 bases, J lost 6 bases, and 5 bases stayed unmatched. Germline CDR1 is SNHLY and CDR2 is FYNNEI. The CDR3 is CASSVAQGDGYTF. CDR3 coding DNA: TGTGCCAGCAGTGTAGCGCAGGGGGATGGCTACACCTTC.

The chain has TRBV10-2 and TRBJ2-7, with unresolved D. Trimming took 6 bases from V and 4 from J, leaving 10 bases between them. Germline-derived CDR1 and CDR2 are WSHSY and SAAADI. This CDR3 is 12 amino acids long. This CDR3 reads CASSASVYEQYV. The CDR3 DNA is TGCGCCAGCAGCGCCAGCGTGTACGAGCAGTACGTC.

This chain uses TRBV2 with TRBJ2-3; 14 bases are a match to TRBD2. This CDR3 spans 16 amino acids. The germline CDR1 and CDR2 sequences are SNHLY and FYNNEI. Trimming removed 6 bases from V and 4 bases from J; junction bases left unmatched: 6. CDR3 DNA: TGTGCCAGCAGGGAGACTAGCGGGAGGGGTGCAGATACGCAGTATTTT. It yields the protein CASRETSGRGADTQYF.

J is TRBJ2-6 and V is TRBV27, with 9 bases identical to TRBD2. Germline V CDR1 and CDR2: MNHEY, SMNVEV (reference sequence). V shed 2 bases, J shed 10 bases, and the junction held 0 bases outside the gene matches. The CDR3 totals 13 residues. This CDR3 is CASSLLAGNVLTF. CDR3 in DNA: TGTGCCAGCAGTTTACTAGCGGGGAACGTCCTGACTTTC.

The chain couples TRBV6-5 to TRBJ2-7, with unresolved D. The CDR3 is 13 amino acids. With 6 bases removed from V and 0 bases from J, the gap between germline ends came to 9 bases. The V gene's germline CDR1 is MNHEY and CDR2 SVGAGI. CDR3 region: CASRFVSSYEQYF. The CDR3 DNA reads TGTGCCAGCAGGTTTGTGAGCTCCTACGAGCAGTACTTC.

This clone was detected a few times. The chain couples TRBV6-6 to TRBJ2-3; tentatively, D is TRBD2 (5 bases). The V gene's germline CDR1 is MNHNY and CDR2 SVGAGI (reference sequence). The CDR3 extends over 14 amino acids. V was pared by 7 bases and J by 0 bases, with 11 bases between. CDR3 in amino acids: CASIRVASTDTQYF. The CDR3 DNA follows: TGTGCCAGCATAAGGGTAGCGAGCACAGATACGCAGTATTTT.

In DNA, the CDR3 is TGTGCCAGCAGCCAAGGGACTAGCGTACGGGCTGAGCAGTTCTTC. Protein sequence: CASSQGTSVRAEQFF. The chain employs TRBV11-2 and TRBJ2-1; 10 bases map to TRBD2. The V segment lost 5 bases and the J segment 9 bases; nucleotides outside the gene matches: 10. The CDR3 runs to 15 residues. Germline V gives CDR1 SGHAT, CDR2 FQNNGV.

The chain recombines TRBV4-1 with TRBJ1-6, with D perhaps matching TRBD1 (6 bases). The CDR3 is made up of 15 amino acids. The germline V gene has CDR1 MGHRA and CDR2 YSYEKL. Trimming stripped 0 bases from V and 9 bases from J, with 12 bases between. The CDR3 bases are TGCGCCAGCAGCCAAGATTCAGGGGCCACTTCACCCCTCCACTTT. As protein: CASSQDSGATSPLHF.

V is TRBV19 and J is TRBJ2-4, with D possibly matching TRBD1 (6 bases). Per the germline V gene, CDR1 is LNHDA and CDR2 is SQIVND (reference sequence). CDR3 length: 14 residues. The ends were cut back, 7 bases at V and 6 bases at J, with 16 bases in the middle. The CDR3: CASIEGDGGNIQYF. The CDR3 DNA is TGTGCCAGTATTGAGGGGGATGGGGGAAACATTCAGTACTTC.

The chain links TRBV7-2 to TRBJ2-1; D is uncertain. The length of the CDR3 is 12 residues. The V and J ends lost 5 bases and 7 bases respectively, with 9 bases between them. Germline loops: CDR1 SGHTA, CDR2 FQGNSA. In nucleotides, the CDR3 is TGTGCCAGCAGCCCCCTGAGAAATGAGCAGTTCTTC. Protein product: CASSPLRNEQFF.

The chain joins TRBV14 to TRBJ2-6; weak D call: TRBD1 (5 bases). The germline V gene has CDR1 SGHDN and CDR2 FVKESK. This CDR3 has 16 amino acids. V was shortened by 2 bases and J by 0 bases, with 8 bases between the two germline ends. In nucleotides, the CDR3 is TGTGCCAGCAGCCAATACAGGAGCTCTGGGGCCAACGTCCTGACTTTC. Translation gives CASSQYRSSGANVLTF.